One sample yielded the 4 T cell receptor beta chains listed below, sequenced in a study of blood T cell repertoires in COVID-19. Sequenced by immunoSEQ multiplex PCR; TCRdb stores in-frame clones only, minus some. The sample carries about 110,000 clones, approximately 70% recorded once. The sequencing input was peripheral blood. The receptors derive from an older woman with acute or convalescent COVID-19.

This clone has only one observation. The chain employs TRBV29-1 and TRBJ2-3; D perhaps matches TRBD1 (5 bases). The V end lost 4 bases, the J end lost 1 base, and 12 bases lay between the germline ends. This CDR3 comprises 14 residues. The V gene's germline CDR1 is SQVTM and CDR2 ANQGSEA. CDR3 DNA sequence: TGCAGCGTTGGACAGACTCCTCGCACAGATACGCAGTATTTT. Translated: CSVGQTPRTDTQYF.

V gene TRBV30 combines with J gene TRBJ1-1, with 7 positions matching TRBD1. Trimming took 0 bases from V and 1 from J; bases not matched to a gene: 2. Germline V gene data show CDR1 as GTSNPN and CDR2 as SVGIG (reference sequence). The CDR3 length is 14 residues. The CDR3 reads CAWSVQGTNTEAFF. The CDR3 DNA is TGTGCCTGGAGTGTACAGGGGACGAACACTGAAGCTTTCTTT.

The chain has TRBV29-1 and TRBJ1-2, with 8 positions matching TRBD1. CDR3 length: 14 residues. Per germline, CDR1 SQVTM and CDR2 ANQGSEA. Unmatched junction bases numbered 11, after V lost 6 bases and J lost 5 bases. The CDR3 protein is CSVDRTGREYGYTF. As DNA, the CDR3 is TGCAGCGTAGACCGGACAGGGCGGGAATATGGCTACACCTTC.

This sequence joins TRBV18 and TRBJ2-3; no reliable D call. The CDR3 is 13 residues long. With 0 bases removed from V and 6 bases from J, the gap between germline ends came to 7 bases. Looked up from germline, CDR1 is KGHSH and CDR2 is LQKENI. CDR3 in DNA: TGTGCCAGCTCACCACCCTCTTCGGATACGCAGTATTTT. This encodes CASSPPSSDTQYF.